Each of the 27 T cell receptor beta chains below was sequenced from the same sample in a study of response to subunit inactivated influenza vaccine. TCRdb recomputed calls from the RT-PCR reads with MiXCR, one row per CDR3 protein. This table holds about 700,000 distinct CDR3 sequences, roughly 13% found once. The sample in question was PBMCs from blood, obtained 14 to 15 days before vaccination. These receptors originate from a man aged 50 or older who received an inactivated influenza vaccine.

There are a few counts of this clonotype. The CDR3 reads CASSYPGQGSYEQYF. The CDR3 DNA is TGTGCCAGCAGTTACCCCGGACAGGGGTCCTACGAGCAGTACTTC. The V gene is TRBV6-5, the J gene TRBJ2-7; 9 positions agree with TRBD1. Trimming took 2 bases from V and 1 from J; bases not matched to a gene: 3. The CDR3 totals 15 residues. Germline CDR1 and CDR2: MNHEY and SVGAGI.

The V call is TRBV7-2, the J call TRBJ1-1, with TRBD1 matching over 7 bases. After removal of 4 bases from V and 10 bases from J, the junction contained 6 bases not matched to a gene. The CDR3 spans 12 residues. CDR1 and CDR2 from the germline V gene are SGHTA and FQGNSA. The CDR3 coding sequence is TGTGCCAGCAGCTCGACAGGGTATGCAGCTTTCTTT. It translates to CASSSTGYAAFF.

This sequence joins TRBV5-1 and TRBJ1-4; a possible D gene is TRBD1 (6 bases). This CDR3 has 19 amino acids. Per the germline V gene, CDR1 is SGHRS and CDR2 is YFSETQ. V lost 4 bases, J lost 4 bases, and 26 bases lay in between. This CDR3 reads CASSTLQGFVFRGNEKLFF. Here the CDR3 DNA reads TGCGCCAGCAGCACACTACAGGGTTTCGTATTTAGGGGTAATGAAAAACTGTTTTTT. Full variable domain (missing parts from reference TRBV5-1 and TRBJ1-4): KAGVTQTPRYLIKTRGQQVTLSCSPISGHRSVSWYQQTPGQGLQFLFEYFSETQRNKGNFPGRFSGRQFSNSRSEMNVSTLELGDSALYLCASSTLQGFVFRGNEKLFFGSGTQLSVL.

This clonotype was seen only a few times. V and J are TRBV6-1 and TRBJ1-2; TRBD1 aligns across 8 bases. Germline V gene lookup returns CDR1 MNHNS and CDR2 SASEGT. V trimming: 7 bases; J trimming: 4 bases; junction bases outside the gene matches: 20. This CDR3 comprises 18 residues. CDR3 region: CASTSLLDRARRGYGYTF. The CDR3 nucleotides are TGTGCCAGCACCTCCCTTTTGGACAGGGCGCGGAGGGGCTATGGCTACACCTTC.

This clonotype was counted only a few times. This rearrangement joins TRBV24-1 to TRBJ2-4; 7 bases agree with TRBD1. The CDR3 totals 14 residues. J was trimmed by 8 bases and V by 5 bases; bases with no gene match: 8. Germline V lookup: CDR1 KGHDR, CDR2 SFDVKD. DNA of the CDR3: TGTGCCACCAGTGCCCGGGACAGATCAGACATTCAGTACTTC. It is translated as CATSARDRSDIQYF.

This clonotype occurred a few times. The CDR3 region is CASSLGTAGELFF. In DNA, the CDR3 is TGTGCCAGCAGCTTGGGGACTGCCGGGGAGCTGTTTTTT. The J gene is TRBJ2-2, the V gene TRBV5-6; D is possibly TRBD2 (5 bases). The length of the CDR3 is 13 residues. Trimming removed 0 bases from V and 6 bases from J, with 6 bases in between. Looked up from germline, CDR1 is SGHDT and CDR2 is YYEEEE.

The chain has TRBV20-1 and TRBJ1-2; D unresolved. CDR1 DFQATT and CDR2 SNEGSKA come from the germline V gene (reference sequence). The V gene lost 7 bases and the J gene lost 0 bases, with 6 bases spanning the gap. The CDR3 sequence is 11 residues long. The CDR3 DNA reads TGCAGTGGGATAGCTAACTATGGCTACACCTTC. It is translated as CSGIANYGYTF.

This clonotype has more than one count but fewer than ten. The rearrangement uses TRBV11-2 and TRBJ2-1, with D perhaps TRBD1 (5 bases). V was cut by 4 bases and J by 4 bases, with 20 bases left in between. Per germline, CDR1 SGHAT and CDR2 FQNNGV. The CDR3 has 17 amino acids. The CDR3 here is CASSSRQTTQPYNEQFF. Here the CDR3 DNA reads TGTGCCAGCAGCTCTAGACAGACCACCCAGCCATACAATGAGCAGTTCTTC.

V is TRBV20-1 and J is TRBJ2-5; TRBD2 agrees at 9 bases. Losses at the gene ends were 3 bases for V and 5 bases for J; bases not matched to a gene: 4. The germline V gene encodes CDR1 DFQATT and CDR2 SNEGSKA (reference sequence). This CDR3 has 13 amino acids. The CDR3 DNA sequence: TGCAGTGCTAGGCGGGAGGGCCGGGAGACCCAGTACTTC. Protein product: CSARREGRETQYF.

In this sample, this clonotype turned up a few times. This chain connects TRBV20-1 to TRBJ2-7, with TRBD1 identical over 9 bases. The junction had 2 bases not matched to a gene; V was cut back by 1 base and J by 4 bases. The germline V gene has CDR1 DFQATT and CDR2 SNEGSKA (reference sequence). This CDR3 is 13 amino acids long. The CDR3 protein is CSARGGQGYEQYF. In DNA, the CDR3 is TGCAGTGCTAGAGGGGGACAGGGTTACGAGCAGTACTTC.

DNA of the CDR3: TGTGCCAGCAGCTTATTCAGTCAAGAGACCCAGTACTTC. This codes for CASSLFSQETQYF. The rearrangement uses TRBV7-3 and TRBJ2-5; D is unclear. The V end was cut by 2 bases, the J end by 2 bases, with 6 bases between. CDR3 length: 13 amino acids. Germline lookup yields CDR1 SGHTA and CDR2 FQGTGA.

This clonotype appeared a few times. The chain links TRBV4-1 to TRBJ2-5; 7 nucleotides agree with TRBD2. The V segment lost 4 bases and the J segment 9 bases; nucleotides outside the gene matches: 20. This CDR3 has 17 residues. Germline V gives CDR1 MGHRA, CDR2 YSYEKL. CDR3 loop: CASSPAPGPSGPQAQYF. CDR3 coding DNA: TGCGCCAGCAGCCCCGCCCCCGGCCCTAGCGGACCCCAGGCCCAGTACTTC.

This chain links TRBV28 with TRBJ2-1; D gene ambiguous. The CDR3 loop spans 15 amino acids. Germline CDR1 is MDHEN and CDR2 is SYDVKM. The V end was cut by 6 bases, the J end by 2 bases, with 14 bases between. The CDR3 region has the DNA TGTGCCAGCAGCCTAGGGTTTCGGACCTACAATGAGCAGTTCTTC. This translates into CASSLGFRTYNEQFF. Full variable domain (remainder filled in from reference TRBV28 and TRBJ2-1): DVKVTQSSRYLVKRTGEKVFLECVQDMDHENMFWYRQDPGLGLRLIYFSYDVKMKEKGDIPEGYSVSREKKERFSLILESASTNQTSMYLCASSLGFRTYNEQFFGPGTRLTVL.

The chain couples TRBV5-5 to TRBJ2-2; D may be TRBD2 (6 bases). The germline gives CDR1 SGHKS, CDR2 YYEKEE (reference sequence). V was trimmed by 3 bases and J by 5 bases, leaving 14 bases between them. This CDR3 is built from 15 residues. The CDR3 sequence is CASSSKLGGTGELFF. DNA for the CDR3: TGTGCCAGCAGCTCCAAACTTGGAGGGACCGGGGAGCTGTTTTTT.

The chain uses TRBV7-2 and TRBJ1-6; no firm D call. Germline CDR1 is SGHTA and CDR2 is FQGNSA. CDR3 size: 15 residues. V gave up 5 bases and J gave up 10 bases, with 18 bases separating them. CDR3 nucleotide sequence: TGTGCCAGCAGCCCCCCGGCAGCGGCCTGGTCACCCCTCCACTTT. Its protein is CASSPPAAAWSPLHF.

This clonotype was observed a few times. V is TRBV18 and J is TRBJ1-4; D is unclear. In germline, CDR1 is KGHSH, CDR2 LQKENI. Trimming left V 3 bases short and J 7 bases short, with 12 bases between. This CDR3 is 14 amino acids long. In DNA, the CDR3 is TGTGCCAGCTCACCCGGGCTGGTGGGTGAAAAACTGTTTTTT. Protein sequence: CASSPGLVGEKLFF.

This clonotype was seen only a few times. The V call is TRBV27, the J call TRBJ1-1; D call uncertain. The CDR3 totals 13 residues. V lost 6 bases to trimming and J lost 4 bases, with 12 bases between them. CDR1 is MNHEY, CDR2 SMNVEV, per germline (reference sequence). CDR3 in DNA: TGTGCCAGCAGCGGCGTTAGGGCCACTGAAGCTTTCTTT. Residues: CASSGVRATEAFF.

The chain combines TRBV27 with TRBJ2-1, with D perhaps matching TRBD1 (5 bases). V was pared by 3 bases and J by 0 bases, with 15 bases between. The CDR3 has 17 residues. The V gene's germline CDR1 is MNHEY and CDR2 SMNVEV (reference sequence). CDR3 region: CASSFLRQTSSYNEQFF. The CDR3 DNA follows: TGTGCCAGCAGTTTTCTAAGACAGACGAGCTCCTACAATGAGCAGTTCTTC.

J is TRBJ1-3 and V is TRBV7-2; perhaps TRBD1 as D (5 bases). V was cut by 0 bases and J by 4 bases, with 10 bases left in between. Germline lookup yields CDR1 SGHTA and CDR2 FQGNSA. The CDR3 loop spans 15 amino acids. The CDR3 region is CASSLAPGSGNTIYF. The DNA for the CDR3 is TGTGCCAGCAGCTTAGCGCCAGGGTCCGGAAACACCATATATTTT.

This clonotype was seen a handful of times. The chain employs TRBV4-3 and TRBJ1-1; the match to TRBD1 covers 9 bases. Germline V gene sequence: CDR1 LGHNA, CDR2 YSLEER. This CDR3 is 13 amino acids long. V shed 4 bases, J shed 7 bases, and the junction held 4 bases outside the gene matches. DNA for the CDR3: TGCGCCAGCAGCCTACGACAGGGGGTTGAAGCTTTCTTT. Translated, it gives CASSLRQGVEAFF.

This clonotype was detected only a few times. The gene calls are TRBV4-2 and TRBJ2-1; D unclear. The germline V gene has CDR1 LGHNA and CDR2 YNFKEQ. V lost 0 bases, J lost 10 bases, and 10 bases lay in between. CDR3 size: 13 residues. This chain's CDR3 is CASSQDGWTEQFF. The CDR3 DNA reads TGTGCCAGCAGCCAAGATGGTTGGACGGAGCAGTTCTTC.

This clonotype turned up a few times. The chain carries TRBV20-1 and TRBJ2-3; D perhaps matches TRBD2 (5 bases). Germline loops: CDR1 DFQATT, CDR2 SNEGSKA (reference sequence). The CDR3 spans 15 residues. Between the trimmed V and J ends, which lost 3 bases and 3 bases, there was a span of 16 bases. CDR3 coding DNA: TGCAGTGCTAGCCCCCTGGGAGAGGGTACAGATACGCAGTATTTT. Residues: CSASPLGEGTDTQYF.

The gene calls are TRBV20-1 and TRBJ2-1; D perhaps matches TRBD2 (6 bases). Per germline, CDR1 DFQATT and CDR2 SNEGSKA (reference sequence). The CDR3 is 13 amino acids. The V end lost 7 bases, the J end lost 0 bases, and 10 bases lay between the germline ends. CDR3 sequence reads: CSGGETSYNEQFF. In nucleotides, the CDR3 is TGCAGTGGCGGGGAAACCTCCTACAATGAGCAGTTCTTC.

In its sample, this clonotype was seen a few times. The V and J genes are TRBV14 and TRBJ1-1; no reliable D call. The CDR3 runs 17 residues. Per the germline V gene, CDR1 is SGHDN and CDR2 is FVKESK. V was clipped by 1 base and J by 3 bases, with 18 bases between them. CDR3 loop: CASSQGWGDRRDTEAFF. The CDR3 bases are TGTGCCAGCAGCCAAGGCTGGGGAGACCGGAGAGACACTGAAGCTTTCTTT.

This clonotype was seen a few times. The chain combines TRBV19 with TRBJ1-5; D gene ambiguous. Germline V CDR1 and CDR2: LNHDA, SQIVND (reference sequence). The CDR3 covers 14 residues. Trimming stripped 2 bases from V and 0 bases from J, with 5 bases between. The CDR3: CASSITDSNQPQHF. CDR3 in DNA: TGTGCCAGTAGTATAACGGATAGCAATCAGCCCCAGCATTTT.

This clonotype was observed a handful of times. This rearrangement joins TRBV5-5 to TRBJ2-5, with D uncertain. This CDR3 region has 14 residues. The V end lost 0 bases, the J end lost 5 bases, and 11 bases lay between the germline ends. Germline V gene sequence: CDR1 SGHKS, CDR2 YYEKEE (reference sequence). The CDR3 region is CASSLDLVAETQYF. As DNA, the CDR3 is TGTGCCAGCAGCTTGGATCTTGTTGCGGAGACCCAGTACTTC.

The chain carries TRBV19 and TRBJ1-5, with D perhaps TRBD1 (5 bases). This CDR3 has 14 residues. Trimming cost V 10 bases and J 0 bases, with 13 bases left between them. Germline-derived CDR1 and CDR2 are LNHDA and SQIVND (reference sequence). CDR3 loop: CATRGDLSNQPQHF. The CDR3, as DNA: TGTGCCACCCGCGGGGACCTTAGCAATCAGCCCCAGCATTTT.